This T cell receptor beta chain derives from a study of T cells in Graves' hyperthyroidism and ophthalmopathy. Study as a whole: Peripheral blood was obtained at initial diagnosis, preceding any treatment. Study conclusions and caveats: Among clonotypes expanded in thyroid above 0.001, most were also found in blood.

CDR1 is DFQATT and CDR2 is SNEGSKA in the germline V gene (reference sequence). CDR3 length: 16 residues. The V gene lost 3 bases and the J gene lost 0 bases, with 14 bases spanning the gap. This clonotype has a handful of counts. Antigen unknown. Template material for amplifying TCR beta CDR3 regions consisted of RNA transcripts. RT-PCR in the first round (using the HTBI primer set) targeted the TCR CDR3. MiXCR, applied by TCRdb to the multiplex PCR reads, yields one record per CDR3 protein. The data hold roughly 650,000 distinct CDR3 sequences, with about a sixth observed a single time. The chain recombines TRBV20-1 with TRBJ1-4; D remains ambiguous. This clonotype was obtained from a woman aged 35 to 49 with Graves' ophthalmopathy. Sequencing was carried out using blood. CDR3 sequence reads: CSASLTRHATNEKLFF. The CDR3 DNA is TGCAGTGCTAGTTTAACGCGACACGCAACTAATGAAAAACTGTTTTTT.